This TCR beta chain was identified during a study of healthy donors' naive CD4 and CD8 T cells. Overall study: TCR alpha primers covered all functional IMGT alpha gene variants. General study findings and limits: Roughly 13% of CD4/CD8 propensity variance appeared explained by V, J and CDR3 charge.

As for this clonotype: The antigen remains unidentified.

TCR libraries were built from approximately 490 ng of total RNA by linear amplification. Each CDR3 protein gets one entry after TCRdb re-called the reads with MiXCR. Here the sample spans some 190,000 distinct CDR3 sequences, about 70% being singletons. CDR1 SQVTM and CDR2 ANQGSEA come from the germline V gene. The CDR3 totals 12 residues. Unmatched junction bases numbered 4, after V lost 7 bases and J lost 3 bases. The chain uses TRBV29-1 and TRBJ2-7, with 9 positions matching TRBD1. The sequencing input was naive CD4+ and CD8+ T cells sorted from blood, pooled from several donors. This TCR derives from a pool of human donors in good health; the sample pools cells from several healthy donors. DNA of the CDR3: TGCAGCGCCGAGGGACAGGGCTACGAGCAGTACTTC. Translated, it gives CSAEGQGYEQYF.